The 17 T cell receptor beta chains given below trace back to one sample, sequenced in a study of human T cells and chemical hapten exposure. TCRdb used MiXCR to reprocess the RACE reads, holding one entry per CDR3 protein. Counted here are over 300,000 distinct CDR3 sequences, 4% to 6% occurring once; the ten biggest clones make up around 2.6%. Documented time point: pre-sensitization, week 0. Treatment here: therapeutic diphenylcyclopropenone sensitization with weekly scalp DPC. The sequencing here drew on whole blood, taken in connection with sensitization to the hapten diphenylcyclopropenone (DPC). The receptors stem from a woman in her forties or fifties with alopecia areata. Some clones in this sample may be carry-over from other donors' samples.

This clonotype was detected only a few times. The chain uses TRBV6-1 and TRBJ1-4, with D hard to call. Trimming removed 3 bases at V and 1 base at J, with 6 bases between. In germline, CDR1 is MNHNS, CDR2 SASEGT. The CDR3 extends over 14 amino acids. The CDR3 DNA reads as TGTGCCAGCAGTGACGCCGGAACTAATGAAAAACTGTTTTTT. Its translation: CASSDAGTNEKLFF.

This clonotype was counted between two and nine times. The chain recombines TRBV30 with TRBJ1-2, with D hard to call. CDR3 length: 15 residues. Germline V gene data show CDR1 as GTSNPN and CDR2 as SVGIG (reference sequence). V was shortened by 3 bases and J by 8 bases, with 22 bases between the two germline ends. The CDR3 DNA sequence: TGTGCCTGGAGCCCCGGGTACCCCGGAGATGACGGCTACACCTTC. It is translated as CAWSPGYPGDDGYTF.

The V and J genes are TRBV30 and TRBJ2-3, with D unresolved. Trimming took 5 bases from V and 5 from J, leaving 5 bases between them. The length of the CDR3 is 10 residues. The germline gives CDR1 GTSNPN, CDR2 SVGIG (reference sequence). In DNA, the CDR3 is TGTGCCTGGTCTTTAGATACGCAGTATTTT. Residues: CAWSLDTQYF.

CDR3 bases: TGTGCCAGCAGCCCCGGGACGACATACACAGATACGCAGTATTTT. This translates into CASSPGTTYTDTQYF. V gene TRBV11-2 combines with J gene TRBJ2-3; D tentatively fits TRBD1 or TRBD2 (5 bases each). Trimming shortened V by 5 bases and J by 2 bases, and 14 bases separated the two germline ends. The CDR3 is 15 amino acids. Germline V CDR1 and CDR2: SGHAT, FQNNGV.

The chain carries TRBV12-3 or TRBV12-4 and TRBJ2-3; 9 bases are shared with TRBD1. V lost 1 base and J lost 3; bases outside the gene matches: 2. CDR3 size: 15 residues. CDR3 DNA sequence: TGTGCCAGCAGTTTAGGACAGGGGGTGACAGATACGCAGTATTTT. It encodes CASSLGQGVTDTQYF.

The sample holds many counts of this clonotype. V and J are TRBV5-1 and TRBJ1-2; 7 positions agree with TRBD1. CDR3 size: 16 residues. CDR1 SGHRS and CDR2 YFSETQ come from the germline V gene. V gave up 4 bases and J gave up 3 bases; unmatched junction bases: 12. CDR3 coding DNA: TGCGCCAGCAGCCCGTTTCCGGGACAGCGGGACTATGGCTACACCTTC. Translating it yields CASSPFPGQRDYGYTF.

This clonotype was counted ten times or more. The chain recombines TRBV5-1 with TRBJ1-1, with D maybe TRBD1 (5 bases). The V gene's germline CDR1 is SGHRS and CDR2 YFSETQ. The ends were cut back, 0 bases at V and 1 base at J, with 10 bases in the middle. The CDR3 contains 15 residues. Here the CDR3 DNA reads TGCGCCAGCAGCTTGGTACCCGGACAGAACACTGAAGCTTTCTTT. The encoded protein is CASSLVPGQNTEAFF.

This clonotype was found a few times. CDR3 region: CASSPGQGSTGELFF. DNA for the CDR3: TGTGCCAGCAGCCCAGGGCAAGGATCCACCGGGGAGCTGTTTTTT. The chain uses TRBV14 and TRBJ2-2; D possibly corresponds to TRBD1 (5 bases). Trimming took off 4 bases at V and 4 bases at J, with 13 bases between the two ends. CDR1 SGHDN and CDR2 FVKESK come from the germline V gene. The CDR3 runs to 15 residues. The full variable domain, its missing parts supplied by reference TRBV14 and TRBJ2-2, is EAGVTQFPSHSVIEKGQTVTLRCDPISGHDNLYWYRRVMGKEIKFLLHFVKESKQDESGMPNNRFLAERTGGTYSTLKVQPAELEDSGVYFCASSPGQGSTGELFFGEGSRLTVL.

This clonotype was recorded at least ten times. The rearrangement uses TRBV3-1 and TRBJ1-6; D is ambiguous. The CDR3 runs to 15 residues. Trimming removed 0 bases at V and 7 bases at J, with 10 bases between. The germline V gene has CDR1 LGHDT and CDR2 YNNKEL (reference sequence). The CDR3 here is CASSQDSPGNSPLHF. In DNA form, the CDR3 reads TGTGCCAGCAGCCAAGACTCGCCGGGGAATTCACCCCTCCACTTT.

The table lists this clonotype with many counts. V gene TRBV2 combines with J gene TRBJ1-5; TRBD1 matches 9 bases. The CDR3 loop spans 15 amino acids. CDR1 and CDR2 from the germline V gene are SNHLY and FYNNEI. With V trimmed by 6 bases and J by 4 bases, 7 bases remained unmatched. The CDR3 sequence is CASSRTGEGNQPQHF. CDR3 DNA sequence: TGTGCCAGCAGCCGGACAGGGGAGGGGAATCAGCCCCAGCATTTT.

V and J are TRBV7-2 and TRBJ2-3; 9 bases align to TRBD1. The CDR3 spans 14 residues. Germline lookup yields CDR1 SGHTA and CDR2 FQGNSA. V dropped 5 bases and J dropped 8; count of bases not matched to a gene: 8. CDR3 loop: CASSPRQGGRTQYF. The CDR3, as DNA: TGTGCCAGCAGCCCACGACAGGGGGGGCGTACGCAGTATTTT.

This clonotype showed up many times. The chain recombines TRBV3-1 with TRBJ2-7; 13 bases line up with TRBD2. The CDR3 sequence is 14 residues long. CDR1 is LGHDT and CDR2 is YNNKEL in the germline V gene (reference sequence). With 4 bases clipped from V and 7 bases from J, the junction kept 4 bases outside the gene matches. The CDR3 DNA follows: TGTGCCAGCAGCCCGACTAGCGGGGGGCGAGAGCAGTACTTC. It is translated as CASSPTSGGREQYF.

This clonotype showed up just a few times. V and J are TRBV19 and TRBJ2-1; D uncertain. The CDR3 contains 16 residues. CDR1 LNHDA and CDR2 SQIVND come from the germline V gene (reference sequence). V was cut by 6 bases and J by 0 bases, with 15 bases left in between. The CDR3 reads CASRPGSGFSYNEQFF. DNA for the CDR3: TGTGCCAGTAGACCGGGTTCAGGCTTCTCCTACAATGAGCAGTTCTTC.

This clonotype was seen ten or more times. V is TRBV4-2 and J is TRBJ1-6; D uncertain. Germline values: CDR1 LGHNA, CDR2 YNFKEQ. V lost 1 base, J lost 5 bases, and 6 bases lay in between. The CDR3 is 14 amino acids. The CDR3 coding sequence is TGTGCCAGCAGCCAAGGCGGGAATAATTCACCCCTCCACTTT. The encoded protein is CASSQGGNNSPLHF.

This clonotype appeared a few times. V gene TRBV28 combines with J gene TRBJ2-6; D is ambiguous. Germline V gene sequence: CDR1 MDHEN, CDR2 SYDVKM. This CDR3 comprises 15 residues. V lost 6 bases to trimming and J lost 0 bases, with 9 bases between them. The CDR3 is CASRLHYSGANVLTF. In nucleotides, the CDR3 is TGTGCCAGCAGGCTACACTACTCTGGGGCCAACGTCCTGACTTTC.

In its sample, this clonotype was seen many times. The J gene is TRBJ2-7, the V gene TRBV29-1; weak D call: TRBD1 (5 bases). CDR1 is SQVTM, CDR2 ANQGSEA, per germline. Trimming cost V 7 bases and J 4 bases, with 14 bases left between them. There are 12 residues in the CDR3. The CDR3 is CSASPGAYEQYF. In DNA form, the CDR3 reads TGCAGCGCATCACCTGGGGCGTACGAGCAGTACTTC.

The V and J genes are TRBV20-1 and TRBJ2-7; no reliable D call. CDR1 and CDR2 (germline): DFQATT, SNEGSKA (reference sequence). This CDR3 has 13 residues. V was pared by 1 base and J by 6 bases, with 13 bases between. CDR3: CSARGSTQREQYF. Here the CDR3 DNA reads TGCAGTGCTAGAGGATCAACTCAGCGCGAGCAGTACTTC.